This T cell receptor beta chain came from a study of graft-versus-host responses after intestinal transplantation. Background on the study: Grafts were multivisceral, liver-intestinal, or isolated intestinal.

Assay used: immunoSEQ multiplex PCR; TCRdb lists only in-frame clones, some missing. This table has roughly 80,000 clones, 87% appearing once. For this clone: The antigen is unknown.

From germline, CDR1 is MNHNS and CDR2 SASEGT. The V gene lost 6 bases and the J gene lost 8 bases, with 11 bases spanning the gap. The CDR3 length is 12 residues. The sample was unstimulated CD8+ T cells sorted from spleen or lymph node cells, taken before transplant. This clonotype was sampled from a human donor who was the organ donor for an intestinal transplant. The rearrangement joins TRBV6-1 to TRBJ2-1; D gene uncertain. The CDR3 DNA reads TGTGCCAGCAGCCGCAACGGTGATGAGCAGTTCTTC. Translation gives CASSRNGDEQFF.